The entry below gives a single T cell receptor (beta chain) sequence along with its context. What it binds is not known. The sample originates from a study of cytomegalovirus exposure and HLA in healthy donors. Overall study findings and caveats: Upon later analysis, HLA-associated TCR beta chains proved more clonally expanded than other, equally common chains. Reported performance of the classifier showed diagnosis of cytomegalovirus status with high specificity and sensitivity. Sequencing probably produced one cluster of sequence variants that were highly shared. Productive status was seen about 90% or about 30% of the time for most TCR beta V segments in an earlier analysis.

The PCR was carried out with 60 Vbeta primers and 13 Jbeta primers. Sequencing used immunoSEQ multiplex PCR; TCRdb keeps in-frame clones, though not all of them. The sample lists some 140,000 clones, approximately 80% seen once, with 13% in the top ten. The CDR3 length is 14 residues. Germline lookup yields CDR1 SGHNT and CDR2 YENEEA. This clonotype was sampled from a man in his thirties or forties in good health and CMV-seropositive. The sample comprised PBMCs. The J gene is TRBJ2-5, the V gene TRBV11-3; TRBD2 matches at 7 bases. Matching the DNA end better, TRBJ2-7 makes the J call doubtful. Here the CDR3 DNA reads TGTGCCAGCAGCAAGGCCAGCGGGGCTTACGAGCAGTACTTC. Amino acid sequence: CASSKASGAYEQYF.